Listed below are T cell receptor beta chains from one sample, sequenced in a study of siplizumab effects on memory and regulatory T cells. Sequencing used immunoSEQ multiplex PCR; TCRdb keeps in-frame clones, though not all of them. The sample lists about 100,000 clones; about 91% were seen once. The sequenced material came from Tregs sorted from blood. These receptors originate from a human donor in good health. Both conserved end residues are part of each CDR3. D genes are given only for firm matches. Size tells how often a clone was seen (once, few, many) or the class of an expanded clone, and some rows leave it out.

>TRBV9|TRBJ2-3|NA|TRBD2
TGTGCCAGCAGCGTAGGCACTAGCGGGACCTACACAGATACGCAGTATTTT
CASSVGTSGTYTDTQYF
>TRBV6-6|TRBJ2-7|NA|NA
TGTGCCAGCAGTTACTCCAGGGTCAGCGGCTCCTACGAGCAGTACTTC
CASSYSRVSGSYEQYF
>TRBV5-4|TRBJ2-7|NA|TRBD1
TGTGCCAGCGGCGAGACGGGACAGGGCCACGAGCAGTACTTC
CASGETGQGHEQYF
>TRBV19|TRBJ1-5|NA|TRBD1
TGTGCCAGTAGTCAGACAGGGGGAAGTCAGCCCCAGCATTTT
CASSQTGGSQPQHF
>TRBV6-1|TRBJ1-5|NA|NA
TGTGCCAGCAGTTGGGCAGGCAATCAGCCCCAGCATTTT
CASSWAGNQPQHF
>TRBV6-8|TRBJ2-3|NA|NA
TGTGCCTACTCCGGGGCAAAGGGAGATACGCAGTATTTT
CAYSGAKGDTQYF
>TRBV27|TRBJ2-5|NA|TRBD2
TGTGCCAGCAGTTTATCCCGGACTAGCGGTTCGCCCCAGTACTTC
CASSLSRTSGSPQYF
>TRBV7-6|TRBJ2-3|NA|NA
TGTGCCAGCAGCTTACTAGGATCAACAGATACGCAGTATTTT
CASSLLGSTDTQYF
>TRBV7-9|TRBJ2-3|NA|NA
TGTGCCAGCAGCTTAGGCGTCCTAGGTACGCAGTATTTT
CASSLGVLGTQYF
>TRBV5-4|TRBJ2-5|NA|NA
TGTGCCAGCAGCTTCGACAGCACTCAAGAGACCCAGTACTTC
CASSFDSTQETQYF
>TRBV27|TRBJ2-2|NA|NA
TGTGCCAGCAGTTTTCGTGCCACCGGGGAGCTGTTTTTT
CASSFRATGELFF
>TRBV4-1|TRBJ2-7|NA|TRBD1
TGCGCCAGCAGCTTGATCTGGGGACAGGGAAGCTACGAGCAGTACTTC
CASSLIWGQGSYEQYF
>TRBV7-3|TRBJ1-5|NA|NA
TGTGCCAGCAGCTTTTGTTGGGAACTCCTTCGAAGCAATCAGCCCCAGCATTTT
CASSFCWELLRSNQPQHF
>TRBV9|TRBJ1-1|NA|NA
TGTGCCAGCAGCGTAGCAGCCCAATGGACTGTAGGGGTGGCGAACACTGAAGCTTTCTTT
CASSVAAQWTVGVANTEAFF
>TRBV6-5|TRBJ1-2|NA|NA
TGTGCCAGCAGTTACTCGGGGGATCACTATGGCTACACCTTC
CASSYSGDHYGYTF
>TRBV7-2|TRBJ1-1|once|NA
TGTGCCAGCCGTAGAGGGGGCACTGAAGCTTTCTTT
CASRRGGTEAFF
>TRBV5-4|TRBJ2-3|NA|TRBD2
TGTGCCAGCAGCTTGGTAGCGGGAGTTAGGGATACGCAGTATTTT
CASSLVAGVRDTQYF
>TRBV25-1|TRBJ2-5|once|NA
TGTGCCAGCAAAGGGTTCGGAGAGACCCAGTACTTC
CASKGFGETQYF
>TRBV9|TRBJ2-7|NA|NA
TGTGCCAGCAGCGTAGATGGGGGAGGCTCCGGGGAGCAGTACTTC
CASSVDGGGSGEQYF
>TRBV5-8|TRBJ2-7|NA|NA
TGTGCCAGCAGCTCCCTCGGGCGACGCTTC
CASSSLGRRF
>TRBV15|TRBJ1-2|NA|NA
TGTGCCACCAGCAGAGATTTCGGGGGGGAACTTATACCTGACTATGGCTACACCTTC
CATSRDFGGELIPDYGYTF
>TRBV18|TRBJ2-7|NA|TRBD1
TGTGCCAGCTCACTGCTCCGGGACAGCAGCTCCTACGAGCAGTACTTC
CASSLLRDSSSYEQYF
>TRBV18|TRBJ2-5|NA|TRBD1
TGTGCCAGCTCACCGACAGGGGCAGGGGAGACCCAGTACTTC
CASSPTGAGETQYF
>TRBV27|TRBJ1-2|NA|TRBD1
TGTGCCAGCAGTTTGAGCTACCGGACAGGGGTCGGCTACACCTTC
CASSLSYRTGVGYTF
>TRBV11-2|TRBJ2-1|NA|TRBD1
TGTGCCAGCAGCTTAGAACAGGGGAGGCAGTTCTTC
CASSLEQGRQFF
>TRBV27|TRBJ2-1|NA|TRBD2
TGTGCCAGCAGTTTCCGACTAGCGGGGTACAATGAGCAGTTCTTC
CASSFRLAGYNEQFF
>TRBV15|TRBJ2-3|NA|NA
TGTGCCACCAGCAGTGCAGATACGCAGTATTTT
CATSSADTQYF
>TRBV7-7|TRBJ2-6|NA|NA
TGTGCTAGCAGCTCACATCCAGGCTCTGGGGCCAACGTCCTGACTTTC
CASSSHPGSGANVLTF
>TRBV25-1|TRBJ1-5|NA|NA
TGTGCCAGCAGTGCAGGCGTCTACGGGAGGGAGGCCCAGCATTTT
CASSAGVYGREAQHF
>TRBV5-1|TRBJ1-2|NA|NA
TGCGCCAGCAGCTCCGCGGCCTCTAGGGGCTACACCTTC
CASSSAASRGYTF
>TRBV21-1|TRBJ2-4|NA|NA
TGTGCCAGCAGCAAATCCACAGGGGAAAAAAACATTCAGTACTTC
CASSKSTGEKNIQYF
>TRBV6-5|TRBJ2-7|NA|TRBD1
TGTGCCAGCAGTTACTTCGGGACAGGGGATACTCAGCAGTACTTC
CASSYFGTGDTQQYF
>TRBV18|TRBJ2-7|NA|TRBD2
TGTGCCAGCTCACTTGGGACTAGCGGGAAGTACGAGCAGTACTTC
CASSLGTSGKYEQYF
>TRBV28|TRBJ1-3|NA|TRBD1
TGTGCCAGCAGTATCGACAGGGGAATAGGAAACACCATATATTTT
CASSIDRGIGNTIYF
>TRBV9|TRBJ2-1|NA|NA
TGTGCCAGCAGCGTAGAGACAGCCTCCTACAATGAGCAGTTCTTC
CASSVETASYNEQFF
>TRBV7-2|TRBJ1-3|NA|NA
TGTGCCAGCAGCGTTAGGACAGTTGGAAACACCATATATTTT
CASSVRTVGNTIYF
>TRBV5-1|TRBJ2-1|NA|TRBD2
TGCGCCAGCACTTCCCTGGGACTAGCGGGAGATACCTACAATGAGCAGTTCTTC
CASTSLGLAGDTYNEQFF
>TRBV7-8|TRBJ2-1|NA|TRBD2
TGTGCCAGCAGCTCGCTGGGTTTAGCGGGAGTAAATGAGCAGTTCTTC
CASSSLGLAGVNEQFF
>TRBV5-4|TRBJ2-5|NA|NA
TGTGCCAGCAGCAGTAGCTACGGGGGTAGGGTCGAGACCCAGTACTTC
CASSSSYGGRVETQYF
>TRBV9|TRBJ1-1|NA|NA
TGTGCCAGCAGCGCCATGACTACTGTGAGCACTGAAGCTTTCTTT
CASSAMTTVSTEAFF